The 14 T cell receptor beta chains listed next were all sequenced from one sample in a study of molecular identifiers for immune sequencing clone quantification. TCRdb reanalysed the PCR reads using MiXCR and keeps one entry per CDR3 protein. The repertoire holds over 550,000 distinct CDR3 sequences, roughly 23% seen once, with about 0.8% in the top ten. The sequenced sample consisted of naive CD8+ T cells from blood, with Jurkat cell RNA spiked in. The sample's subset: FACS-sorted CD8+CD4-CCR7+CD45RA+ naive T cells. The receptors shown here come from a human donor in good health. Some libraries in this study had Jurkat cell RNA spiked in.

CDR3 nucleotide sequence: TGTGCCAGCAGCCCTCGGACAAGTACCTACAATGAGCAGTTCTTC. It specifies CASSPRTSTYNEQFF. V gene TRBV7-8 combines with J gene TRBJ2-1, with D possibly being TRBD1 (5 bases). In germline, CDR1 is SGHVS, CDR2 FQNEAQ. V was cut by 5 bases and J by 2 bases, with 13 bases left in between. This CDR3 contains 15 residues.

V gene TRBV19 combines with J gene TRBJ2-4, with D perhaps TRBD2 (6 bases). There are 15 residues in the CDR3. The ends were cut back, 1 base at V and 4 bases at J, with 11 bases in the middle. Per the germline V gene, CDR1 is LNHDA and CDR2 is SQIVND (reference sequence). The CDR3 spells CASSIAEGPKNIQYF. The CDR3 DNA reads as TGTGCCAGTAGTATAGCGGAGGGGCCTAAAAACATTCAGTACTTC.

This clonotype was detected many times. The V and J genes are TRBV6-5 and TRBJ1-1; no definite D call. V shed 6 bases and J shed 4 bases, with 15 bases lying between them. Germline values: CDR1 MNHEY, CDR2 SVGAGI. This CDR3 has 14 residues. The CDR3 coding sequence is TGTGCCAGCAGCCATCCCCTCGAGCGCACTGAAGCTTTCTTT. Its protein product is CASSHPLERTEAFF.

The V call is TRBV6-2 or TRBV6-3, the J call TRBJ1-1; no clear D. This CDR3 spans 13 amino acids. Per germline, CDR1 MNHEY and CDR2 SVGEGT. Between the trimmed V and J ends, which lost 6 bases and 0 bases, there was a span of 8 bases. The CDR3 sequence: CASRTYMNTEAFF. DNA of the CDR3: TGTGCCAGCAGGACATATATGAACACTGAAGCTTTCTTT.

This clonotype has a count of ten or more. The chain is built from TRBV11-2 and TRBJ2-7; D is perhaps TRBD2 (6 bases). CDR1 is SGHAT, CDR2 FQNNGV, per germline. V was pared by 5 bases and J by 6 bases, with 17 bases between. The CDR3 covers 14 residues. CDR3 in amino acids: CASSPPQTRAEQYF. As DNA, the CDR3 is TGTGCCAGCAGCCCCCCCCAGACTAGAGCCGAGCAGTACTTC.

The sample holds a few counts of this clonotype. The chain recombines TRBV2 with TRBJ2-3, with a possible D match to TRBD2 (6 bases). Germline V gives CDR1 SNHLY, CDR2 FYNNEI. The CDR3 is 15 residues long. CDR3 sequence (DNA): TGTTGCCAGACCCGGGGGAGAACTAGCACAGATACGCAGTATTTT. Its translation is CCQTRGRTSTDTQYF.

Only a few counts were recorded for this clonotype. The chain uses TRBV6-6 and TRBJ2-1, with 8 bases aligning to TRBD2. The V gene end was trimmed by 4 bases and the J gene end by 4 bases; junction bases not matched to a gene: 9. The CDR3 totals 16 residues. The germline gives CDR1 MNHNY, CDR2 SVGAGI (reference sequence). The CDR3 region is CASSLTPAGDYNEQFF. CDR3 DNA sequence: TGTGCCAGCAGTTTAACACCAGCGGGAGATTACAATGAGCAGTTCTTC.

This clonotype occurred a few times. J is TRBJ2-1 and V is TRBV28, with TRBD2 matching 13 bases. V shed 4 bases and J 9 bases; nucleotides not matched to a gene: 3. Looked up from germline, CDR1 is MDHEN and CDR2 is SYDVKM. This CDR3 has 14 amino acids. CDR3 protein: CASSWTSGSSEQFF. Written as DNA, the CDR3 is TGTGCCAGCAGTTGGACTAGCGGGAGCAGTGAGCAGTTCTTC.

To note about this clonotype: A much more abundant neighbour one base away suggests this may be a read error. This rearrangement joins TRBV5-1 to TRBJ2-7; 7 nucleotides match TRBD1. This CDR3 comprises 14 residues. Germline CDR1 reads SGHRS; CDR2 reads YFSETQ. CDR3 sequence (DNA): TGCGCCAGCAGTGACACGGGACAGTCCTACGGGCAGTACTTC. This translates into CASSDTGQSYGQYF.

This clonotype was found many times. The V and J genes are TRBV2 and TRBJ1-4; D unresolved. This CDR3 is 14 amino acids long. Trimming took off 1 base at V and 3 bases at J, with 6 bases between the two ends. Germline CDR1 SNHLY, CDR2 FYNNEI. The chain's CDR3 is CASSEEAANEKLFF. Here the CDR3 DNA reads TGTGCCAGCAGTGAAGAGGCCGCTAATGAAAAACTGTTTTTT. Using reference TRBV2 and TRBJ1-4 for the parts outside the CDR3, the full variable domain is EPEVTQTPSHQVTQMGQEVILRCVPISNHLYFYWYRQILGQKVEFLVSFYNNEISEKSEIFDDQFSVERPDGSNFTLKIRSTKLEDSAMYFCASSEEAANEKLFFGSGTQLSVL.

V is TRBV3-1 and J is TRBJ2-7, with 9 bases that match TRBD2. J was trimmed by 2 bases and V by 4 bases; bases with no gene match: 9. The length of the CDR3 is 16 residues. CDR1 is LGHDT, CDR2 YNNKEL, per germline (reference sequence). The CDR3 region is CASSPQTSGLAYEQYF. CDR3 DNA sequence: TGTGCCAGCAGCCCACAGACTAGCGGTCTGGCCTACGAGCAGTACTTC.

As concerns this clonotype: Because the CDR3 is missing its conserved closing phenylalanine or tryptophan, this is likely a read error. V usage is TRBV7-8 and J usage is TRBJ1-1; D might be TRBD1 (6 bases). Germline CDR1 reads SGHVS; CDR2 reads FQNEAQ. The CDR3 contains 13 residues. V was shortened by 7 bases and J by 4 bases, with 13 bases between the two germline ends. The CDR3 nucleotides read TGTGCCAGCACCCCAGGGGAGAGCACTGAAGCTTTCTCT. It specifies CASTPGESTEAFS.

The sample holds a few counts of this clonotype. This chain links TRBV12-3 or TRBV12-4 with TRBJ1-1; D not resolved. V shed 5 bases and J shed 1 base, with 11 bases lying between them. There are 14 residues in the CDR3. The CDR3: CASSAATPNTEAFF. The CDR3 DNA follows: TGTGCCAGCAGTGCCGCGACACCGAACACTGAAGCTTTCTTT.

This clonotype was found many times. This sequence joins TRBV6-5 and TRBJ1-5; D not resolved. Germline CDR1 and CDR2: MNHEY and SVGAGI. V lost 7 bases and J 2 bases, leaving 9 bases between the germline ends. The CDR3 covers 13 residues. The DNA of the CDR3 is TGTGCCAGCACCAGCGGTGGCAATCAGCCCCAGCATTTT. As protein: CASTSGGNQPQHF.